The clone carrying this T cell receptor beta chain was counted only a few times. As yet, its antigen is unknown. This entry belongs to a study of cytomegalovirus exposure and HLA in healthy donors. Overall study results and limits: The study assumed roughly uniform donor sequencing depth for presence/absence analyses. In an earlier analysis, productive rearrangement rates for most beta V segments clustered near 87% or 30%.

CDR3 length equals 16 residues. CDR1 and CDR2 from the germline V gene are MNHEY and SVGAGI. The V end was cut by 0 bases, the J end by 1 base, with 10 bases between. This PCR relied on a set of 60 Vbeta primers and 13 Jbeta primers. Repertoires were generated with immunoSEQ multiplex PCR, while TCRdb's copy carries only in-frame clones and drops some. The sample consists of 95,000 to 150,000 clones, over 65% of them appearing once. The chain uses TRBV6-5 and TRBJ2-4, with D maybe TRBD1 (5 bases). Material for sequencing was PBMCs. The TCR was taken from a woman between 40 and 50 years old in good health and CMV-seropositive. The CDR3: CASSYSAAGAKNIQYF. The CDR3 nucleotides are TGTGCCAGCAGTTACTCGGCAGCAGGGGCCAAAAACATTCAGTACTTC.